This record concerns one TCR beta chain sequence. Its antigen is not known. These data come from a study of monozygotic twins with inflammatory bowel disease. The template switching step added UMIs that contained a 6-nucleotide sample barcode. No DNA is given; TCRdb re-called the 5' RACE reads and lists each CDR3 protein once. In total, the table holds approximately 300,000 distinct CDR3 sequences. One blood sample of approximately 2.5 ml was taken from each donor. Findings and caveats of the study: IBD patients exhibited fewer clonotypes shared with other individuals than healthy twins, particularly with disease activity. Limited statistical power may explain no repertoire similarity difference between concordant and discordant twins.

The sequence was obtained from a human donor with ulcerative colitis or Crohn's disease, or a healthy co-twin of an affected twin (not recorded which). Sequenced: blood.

The CDR3 here is CASSGRAGQGKYNEQFF. The chain is built from TRBV12-3 or TRBV12-4 and TRBJ2-1; TCRdb calls TRBD1, which cannot be checked without DNA. This CDR3 comprises 17 residues.